This is a list of T cell receptor beta chains from one sample in a study of blood T cell repertoires in COVID-19. The table came from immunoSEQ multiplex PCR; TCRdb's copy has only in-frame clones and leaves some out. The sample consists of more than 85,000 clones, over 65% of them appearing once. The sample consisted of peripheral blood. These receptors were taken from a woman between 55 and 75 years old with acute or convalescent COVID-19. Both conserved end residues are part of each CDR3. The D gene is left open where the match is weak. Clone sizes are given selectively: once, few, many, or a class where the clone is expanded.

j_call: TRBJ1-6; clone_size: NA; v_call: TRBV6-5; d_call: NA; cdr3_nt: TGTGCCAGCAGTCCGGGAACCTCTCCTTCACCCCTCCACTTT; cdr3_aa: CASSPGTSPSPLHF
j_call: TRBJ2-3; clone_size: once; v_call: TRBV6-2/TRBV6-3; d_call: TRBD2; cdr3_nt: TGTGCCAGCAGTCGATCTAGCGGGAGAAGAGATACGCAGTATTTT; cdr3_aa: CASSRSSGRRDTQYF
j_call: TRBJ1-2; clone_size: NA; v_call: TRBV28; d_call: NA; cdr3_nt: TGTGCCAGCAGTTTTCTCGCAGGGGTTCAGAAAGGCTACACCTTC; cdr3_aa: CASSFLAGVQKGYTF
j_call: TRBJ1-2; clone_size: NA; v_call: TRBV4-2; d_call: TRBD1; cdr3_nt: TGTGCCAGCAGCCCAGGGGGTCAGGACTATGGCTACACCTTC; cdr3_aa: CASSPGGQDYGYTF
j_call: TRBJ2-7; clone_size: few; v_call: TRBV5-1; d_call: NA; cdr3_nt: TGCGCCAGCCTTGATCCAGGGGAAGCCGAGCAGTACTTC; cdr3_aa: CASLDPGEAEQYF
j_call: TRBJ1-1; clone_size: once; v_call: TRBV11-1; d_call: NA; cdr3_nt: TGTGCCAGCAGTTGGAGGAGGAACACTGAAGCTTTCTTT; cdr3_aa: CASSWRRNTEAFF
j_call: TRBJ2-5; clone_size: few; v_call: TRBV11-2; d_call: TRBD1; cdr3_nt: TGTGCCAGCAGCCAGGACAGGGGGCCAGAGACCCAGTACTTC; cdr3_aa: CASSQDRGPETQYF
j_call: TRBJ2-3; clone_size: NA; v_call: TRBV5-1; d_call: TRBD2; cdr3_nt: TGCGCCAGCAGCTCCGGCGGGAGGGCTTCAGATACGCAGTATTTT; cdr3_aa: CASSSGGRASDTQYF
j_call: TRBJ2-7; clone_size: NA; v_call: TRBV27; d_call: TRBD2; cdr3_nt: TGTGCCAGCAGTCCTGGACTAGCGGGACACGAGCAGTACTTC; cdr3_aa: CASSPGLAGHEQYF
j_call: TRBJ2-1; clone_size: NA; v_call: TRBV12-3/TRBV12-4; d_call: NA; cdr3_nt: TGTGCCAGCAGTTTAGGGGCACTCCAGTTCTTC; cdr3_aa: CASSLGALQFF
j_call: TRBJ1-1; clone_size: few; v_call: TRBV5-8; d_call: NA; cdr3_nt: TGTGCCAGCAGCTTGTATTCCTCGAACACTGAAGCTTTCTTT; cdr3_aa: CASSLYSSNTEAFF
j_call: TRBJ2-2; clone_size: NA; v_call: TRBV19; d_call: NA; cdr3_nt: TGTGCCAGTAGTACCCCCAGGGGCGGGGAGCTGTTTTTT; cdr3_aa: CASSTPRGGELFF
j_call: TRBJ2-1; clone_size: NA; v_call: TRBV7-2; d_call: NA; cdr3_nt: TGTGCCAGCAGCTTATCAGTCAGGGAGGTAGGCTCCTACAATGAGCAGTTCTTC; cdr3_aa: CASSLSVREVGSYNEQFF
j_call: TRBJ1-5; clone_size: NA; v_call: TRBV18; d_call: TRBD1; cdr3_nt: TGTGCCAGCTCACTGGACAGGGCTGGGCAGCCCCAGCATTTT; cdr3_aa: CASSLDRAGQPQHF
j_call: TRBJ2-3; clone_size: NA; v_call: TRBV5-4; d_call: NA; cdr3_nt: TGTGCCAGCAGCTTGGTAGCACCCCCTGGGACAGATACGCAGTATTTT; cdr3_aa: CASSLVAPPGTDTQYF
j_call: TRBJ2-3; clone_size: NA; v_call: TRBV19; d_call: TRBD1; cdr3_nt: TGTGCCAGTAGTACCGCATACAGGGGAGATACGCAGTATTTT; cdr3_aa: CASSTAYRGDTQYF
j_call: TRBJ1-4; clone_size: NA; v_call: TRBV27; d_call: NA; cdr3_nt: TGTGCCAGCAGTTTGTGGCAGGCTCCGGAAAAACTGTTTTTT; cdr3_aa: CASSLWQAPEKLFF
j_call: TRBJ2-7; clone_size: many; v_call: TRBV30; d_call: TRBD2; cdr3_nt: TGTGCCTGGAGTAGCGGGAGCGAGCAGTACTTC; cdr3_aa: CAWSSGSEQYF
j_call: TRBJ2-1; clone_size: once; v_call: TRBV7-2; d_call: NA; cdr3_nt: TGTGCCAGCAGGAGAGGGAATGAGCAGTTCTTC; cdr3_aa: CASRRGNEQFF
j_call: TRBJ1-2; clone_size: few; v_call: TRBV28; d_call: NA; cdr3_nt: TGTGCCAGCAATAACGGACAGTCCGGCTACACCTTC; cdr3_aa: CASNNGQSGYTF
j_call: TRBJ2-3; clone_size: NA; v_call: TRBV7-9; d_call: NA; cdr3_nt: TGTGCCAGCAGATCAGGCTCCATTACGCAGTATTTT; cdr3_aa: CASRSGSITQYF
j_call: TRBJ2-5; clone_size: NA; v_call: TRBV7-2; d_call: NA; cdr3_nt: TGTGCCAGCAGCTTAGTTCTAGCCAGACAAGAGACCCAGTACTTC; cdr3_aa: CASSLVLARQETQYF
j_call: TRBJ1-4; clone_size: NA; v_call: TRBV29-1; d_call: NA; cdr3_nt: TGCAGCGTGTACAGGGCCGGAGGTGAAAAACTGTTTTTT; cdr3_aa: CSVYRAGGEKLFF
j_call: TRBJ2-7; clone_size: NA; v_call: TRBV16; d_call: TRBD1; cdr3_nt: TGTGCCAGCAGCCCCAGGGACAGGGGCGAGCAGTACTTC; cdr3_aa: CASSPRDRGEQYF
j_call: TRBJ1-1; clone_size: NA; v_call: TRBV9; d_call: NA; cdr3_nt: TGTGCCAGCAGCGGACGGGGGGCTGAAGCTTTCTTT; cdr3_aa: CASSGRGAEAFF
j_call: TRBJ1-2; clone_size: NA; v_call: TRBV6-5; d_call: NA; cdr3_nt: TGTGCCAGCAGCCTTACTTCCTCCAACTATGGCTACACCTTC; cdr3_aa: CASSLTSSNYGYTF
j_call: TRBJ1-1; clone_size: NA; v_call: TRBV3-1/TRBV3-2; d_call: TRBD1; cdr3_nt: TGTGCCAGCAGCCAAACAGGGGGCGGCACTGAAGCTTTCTTT; cdr3_aa: CASSQTGGGTEAFF
j_call: TRBJ2-1; clone_size: NA; v_call: TRBV9; d_call: NA; cdr3_nt: TGTGCCAGCAGCCCCAGGGGCGGCGTCGGAGAGCAGTTCTTC; cdr3_aa: CASSPRGGVGEQFF
j_call: TRBJ1-2; clone_size: NA; v_call: TRBV6-5; d_call: NA; cdr3_nt: TGTGCCAGCAGTTACCGGGGGGGCAGTATCTACACCTTC; cdr3_aa: CASSYRGGSIYTF
j_call: TRBJ1-6; clone_size: NA; v_call: TRBV15; d_call: NA; cdr3_nt: TGTGCCACCAGCAGAGGGAGGAGAGGCTCCTATAATTCACCCCTCCACTTT; cdr3_aa: CATSRGRRGSYNSPLHF
j_call: TRBJ1-1; clone_size: NA; v_call: TRBV24-1; d_call: NA; cdr3_nt: TGTGCCACCAGTGAGTCCAGAGGAGCGGTTGGGGACACTGAAGCTTTCTTT; cdr3_aa: CATSESRGAVGDTEAFF
j_call: TRBJ2-7; clone_size: NA; v_call: TRBV15; d_call: NA; cdr3_nt: TGTGCCACCAGCAGAGATGGGGCGGGGAGGTACGAGCAGTACTTC; cdr3_aa: CATSRDGAGRYEQYF
j_call: TRBJ1-5; clone_size: NA; v_call: TRBV6-5; d_call: TRBD1; cdr3_nt: TGTGCCAGCACCCCCCCCGGGACAGGGGGTCAGCCCCAGCATTTT; cdr3_aa: CASTPPGTGGQPQHF
j_call: TRBJ2-2; clone_size: NA; v_call: TRBV28; d_call: NA; cdr3_nt: TGTGCCAGCAGGACGAACAGGGTCGGCGACACCGGGGAGCTGTTTTTT; cdr3_aa: CASRTNRVGDTGELFF
j_call: TRBJ1-2; clone_size: few; v_call: TRBV12-2; d_call: NA; cdr3_nt: TGTGCAAGTCGCCCCCCGGGGGGGCCTACTAGGGGCTACACCTTC; cdr3_aa: CASRPPGGPTRGYTF
j_call: TRBJ2-1; clone_size: NA; v_call: TRBV7-2; d_call: NA; cdr3_nt: TGTGCCAGCAGCTTACAGGGGAGCTCCTACAATGAGCAGTTCTTC; cdr3_aa: CASSLQGSSYNEQFF
j_call: TRBJ2-3; clone_size: once; v_call: TRBV7-3; d_call: NA; cdr3_nt: TGTGCCAGCAGCGTCAGCTCGGGGAGCACAGATACGCAGTATTTT; cdr3_aa: CASSVSSGSTDTQYF
j_call: TRBJ1-1; clone_size: NA; v_call: TRBV28; d_call: NA; cdr3_nt: TGTGCCAGCAGTCCCCACAGAATGAACACTGAAGCTTTCTTT; cdr3_aa: CASSPHRMNTEAFF
j_call: TRBJ2-3; clone_size: NA; v_call: TRBV11-2; d_call: NA; cdr3_nt: TGTGCCAGCAGCTTAGAGGGCGCGGGTTTCGGCACAGATACGCAGTATTTT; cdr3_aa: CASSLEGAGFGTDTQYF
j_call: TRBJ1-2; clone_size: NA; v_call: TRBV9; d_call: TRBD1; cdr3_nt: TGTGCCAGCAGCGCAGTGACAGGGTCTGGCTATGGCTACACCTTC; cdr3_aa: CASSAVTGSGYGYTF
j_call: TRBJ1-2; clone_size: once; v_call: TRBV5-6; d_call: NA; cdr3_nt: TGTGCCAGCACGCGTCCAACAGGGAAGAACTATGGCTACACCTTC; cdr3_aa: CASTRPTGKNYGYTF
j_call: TRBJ2-6; clone_size: NA; v_call: TRBV7-8; d_call: TRBD1; cdr3_nt: TGTGCCAGCAGCTTAGGACAGGGGGCCCCTGGGGCCAACGTCCTGACTTTC; cdr3_aa: CASSLGQGAPGANVLTF
j_call: TRBJ1-3; clone_size: few; v_call: TRBV6-5; d_call: NA; cdr3_nt: TGTGCCAGTCGACAGAGCTCTGGAAACACCATATATTTT; cdr3_aa: CASRQSSGNTIYF
j_call: TRBJ2-2; clone_size: NA; v_call: TRBV7-6; d_call: NA; cdr3_nt: TGTCGGCAGGGCGCCGGGGAGCTGTTTTTT; cdr3_aa: CRQGAGELFF
j_call: TRBJ2-3; clone_size: once; v_call: TRBV30; d_call: NA; cdr3_nt: TGTGCCTGGAGTCCCGAACTAGCGCAGTATTTT; cdr3_aa: CAWSPELAQYF
j_call: TRBJ2-1; clone_size: NA; v_call: TRBV5-4; d_call: TRBD2; cdr3_nt: TGTGCCAGCGGACTAGCGGGGAGCTCCTACAATGAGCAGTTCTTC; cdr3_aa: CASGLAGSSYNEQFF
j_call: TRBJ2-7; clone_size: once; v_call: TRBV15; d_call: TRBD2; cdr3_nt: TGTGCCACCAGCAGAGGTCTAGCGGGGGTCGAGCAGTACTTC; cdr3_aa: CATSRGLAGVEQYF
j_call: TRBJ1-2; clone_size: once; v_call: TRBV2; d_call: TRBD1; cdr3_nt: TGTGCCAGCAGCGCGGGACAGGGGATGGGCTACACCTTC; cdr3_aa: CASSAGQGMGYTF
j_call: TRBJ1-3; clone_size: few; v_call: TRBV10-3; d_call: NA; cdr3_nt: TGTGCCATCAGTGAGTCCCAAGCCCGGGGCACCATATATTTT; cdr3_aa: CAISESQARGTIYF
j_call: TRBJ1-2; clone_size: NA; v_call: TRBV20-1; d_call: NA; cdr3_nt: TGCAGTGCTCCCCTTAATGGCTACACCTTC; cdr3_aa: CSAPLNGYTF
j_call: TRBJ1-5; clone_size: NA; v_call: TRBV28; d_call: NA; cdr3_nt: TGTGCCAGCAGTTCTATACTCCCCCCGTTCCAGCCCCAGCATTTT; cdr3_aa: CASSSILPPFQPQHF
j_call: TRBJ2-3; clone_size: NA; v_call: TRBV19; d_call: NA; cdr3_nt: TGTGCCAGTAGTATAATGCGGAGTACGAGCACAGATACGCAGTATTTT; cdr3_aa: CASSIMRSTSTDTQYF